This T cell receptor (beta chain) derives from a study of cytomegalovirus exposure and HLA in healthy donors. This clone has just a few counts. Its antigen remains unknown. Primers for the PCR totalled 60 Vbeta and 13 Jbeta. Using immunoSEQ multiplex PCR, the repertoire was profiled, and TCRdb retains in-frame clones only, with some absent. The sample includes around 190,000 clones, around 77% of them seen just once. Study-wide points: Reported performance of the classifier showed diagnosis of cytomegalovirus status with high specificity and sensitivity.

The CDR3 runs 13 residues. CDR1 is SGHVS and CDR2 is FNYEAQ in the germline V gene. V lost 0 bases and J 10 bases, leaving 12 bases between the germline ends. Sample: PBMCs. The chain has TRBV7-6 and TRBJ2-5; D possibly corresponds to TRBD2 (6 bases). This receptor was identified in a woman in her twenties or thirties in good health and CMV-seronegative. The CDR3 loop is CASSLAQGLSQYF. CDR3 nucleotides: TGTGCCAGCAGCTTAGCGCAGGGACTTAGCCAGTACTTC.